These 29 T cell receptor beta chains share one sample of origin, sequenced in a study of human T cells and chemical hapten exposure. Noted time point: patch test 1, 2 weeks after DPC sensitization. Treatment given: therapeutic diphenylcyclopropenone sensitization with weekly scalp DPC. MiXCR was run by TCRdb on the RACE reads, yielding one entry per CDR3 protein. The sample includes 300,000 to 450,000 distinct CDR3 sequences, roughly 4.8% seen only once; the top ten take 2% to 2.5%. Sequenced material: whole blood, taken in connection with sensitization to the hapten diphenylcyclopropenone (DPC). These receptors all stem from a woman in her forties or fifties with alopecia areata. Some clones in this sample may be carry-over from other donors' samples.

The chain links TRBV5-4 to TRBJ1-2; possible D gene TRBD1, 6 bases. This CDR3 is 16 amino acids long. V lost 0 bases and J lost 4, with 16 bases in between. Germline V gene sequence: CDR1 SGHNT, CDR2 YYREEE (reference sequence). The CDR3 sequence: CASSLEGTGPSYGYTF. The CDR3 bases are TGTGCCAGCAGCTTGGAGGGAACAGGGCCTAGCTATGGCTACACCTTC.

This clonotype was observed a few times. This chain links TRBV6-5 with TRBJ1-1, with 9 bases aligning to TRBD1. V was pared by 6 bases and J by 1 base, with 6 bases of the junction left unmatched. The CDR3 runs 15 residues. Germline lookup yields CDR1 MNHEY and CDR2 SVGAGI. CDR3 DNA sequence: TGTGCCAGCAGCTCAGGGGGACAGGGGAACACTGAAGCTTTCTTT. This encodes CASSSGGQGNTEAFF.

Only a few counts were recorded for this clonotype. A much larger clone lies one base from this, so it may be a read error. V usage is TRBV27 and J usage is TRBJ2-2; TRBD1 might be the D (5 bases). The CDR3 has 14 amino acids. The germline V and J ends were trimmed by 6 bases and 6 bases, with 14 bases remaining between them. CDR1 is MNHEY, CDR2 SMNVEV, per germline (reference sequence). CDR3 nucleotide sequence: TGTGCCAGCAGGATGGGGCCGGACGCCGGGGAGCTGTTTTTT. This encodes CASRMGPDAGELFF.

This clonotype was seen only a few times. The V call is TRBV6-2 or TRBV6-3, the J call TRBJ2-2; D gene ambiguous. CDR1 and CDR2 (germline): MNHEY, SVGEGT. The V end was cut by 3 bases, the J end by 6 bases, with 11 bases between. The CDR3 is made up of 14 amino acids. For the CDR3, the DNA is TGTGCCAGCAGTTATAAAGCGACGGCCGGGGAGCTGTTTTTT. Its protein is CASSYKATAGELFF.

The chain employs TRBV30 and TRBJ2-5; D unclear. This CDR3 region has 13 residues. V was shortened by 0 bases and J by 1 base, with 6 bases between the two germline ends. CDR1 is GTSNPN, CDR2 SVGIG, per germline (reference sequence). CDR3 sequence: CAWSVLLQETQYF. In DNA, the CDR3 is TGTGCCTGGAGTGTCCTTCTCCAAGAGACCCAGTACTTC.

This clonotype was seen ten or more times. V is TRBV2 and J is TRBJ2-3, with D hard to call. Germline V gene lookup returns CDR1 SNHLY and CDR2 FYNNEI. CDR3 length: 11 residues. V shed 3 bases and J shed 5 bases, with 3 bases lying between them. The CDR3 sequence is CASSEQDTQYF. Here the CDR3 DNA reads TGTGCCAGCAGTGAGCAAGATACGCAGTATTTT.

This chain connects TRBV7-2 to TRBJ2-4; 7 nucleotides line up with TRBD2. The CDR3 contains 15 residues. Germline V gene data show CDR1 as SGHTA and CDR2 as FQGNSA. J was trimmed by 0 bases and V by 4 bases; bases with no gene match: 3. The CDR3 region is CASSCGGIAKNIQYF. The CDR3 coding sequence is TGTGCCAGCAGCTGCGGGGGTATAGCCAAAAACATTCAGTACTTC.

The chain employs TRBV11-2 and TRBJ2-3; possible D gene TRBD1, 6 bases. CDR3 size: 16 residues. CDR1 and CDR2 (germline): SGHAT, FQNNGV. V was trimmed by 3 bases and J by 8 bases, leaving 21 bases between them. The CDR3 loop is CASSLDRIRIGGTQYF. The CDR3 nucleotides are TGTGCCAGCAGCTTGGACAGAATTAGGATCGGCGGTACGCAGTATTTT.

In its sample, this clonotype was seen a few times. The gene calls are TRBV3-1 and TRBJ1-1; possibly TRBD1 for D (5 bases). This CDR3 has 19 amino acids. CDR1 is LGHDT and CDR2 is YNNKEL in the germline V gene (reference sequence). Trimming took 0 bases from V and 4 from J, leaving 24 bases between them. CDR3 residues: CASSQDFETGRNMGTEAFF. As DNA, the CDR3 is TGTGCCAGCAGCCAAGATTTTGAAACAGGTCGAAACATGGGCACTGAAGCTTTCTTT.

This clonotype was found a few times. The chain recombines TRBV7-2 with TRBJ1-2, with 7 bases aligning to TRBD1. The CDR3 contains 15 residues. CDR1 is SGHTA and CDR2 is FQGNSA in the germline V gene. V shed 1 base and J 2 bases; nucleotides not matched to a gene: 4. The CDR3 nucleotides are TGTGCCAGCAGCTTAGTCACAGGGGCAAACTATGGCTACACCTTC. Translated, it gives CASSLVTGANYGYTF.

The sample holds many counts of this clonotype. The chain is built from TRBV29-1 and TRBJ1-2, with unresolved D. This CDR3 is built from 13 residues. Deletions cut 5 bases from V and 2 bases from J, with 12 bases between. In germline, CDR1 is SQVTM, CDR2 ANQGSEA. The CDR3 DNA reads TGCAGCGTTCGCAGGAGGGCCAACTATGGCTACACCTTC. This translates into CSVRRRANYGYTF.

There are many counts of this clonotype. The rearrangement links TRBV9 to TRBJ2-2; 7 bases are a match to TRBD2. Germline V lookup: CDR1 SGDLS, CDR2 YYNGEE. The CDR3 loop spans 19 amino acids. The V segment lost 0 bases and the J segment 6 bases; nucleotides outside the gene matches: 17. This CDR3 is CASSVEFAGRGRVPGELFF. The CDR3 nucleotides read TGTGCCAGCAGCGTAGAATTTGCCGGTCGCGGGAGAGTACCCGGGGAGCTGTTTTTT.

This clonotype was counted many times. V is TRBV20-1 and J is TRBJ1-5; D is unresolved. The CDR3 runs to 17 residues. In germline, CDR1 is DFQATT, CDR2 SNEGSKA (reference sequence). The V and J ends lost 0 bases and 4 bases respectively, with 19 bases between them. The CDR3 DNA follows: TGCAGTGCTAGAGACGTCACCCGTGGGGTTGGGAATCAGCCCCAGCATTTT. Encoded protein: CSARDVTRGVGNQPQHF.

The chain combines TRBV6-1 with TRBJ1-2; D unclear. The V end was cut by 4 bases, the J end by 3 bases, with 9 bases between. CDR1 is MNHNS, CDR2 SASEGT, per germline. CDR3 length: 13 amino acids. The CDR3 sequence: CASSGSRDYGYTF. The CDR3, as DNA: TGTGCCAGCAGTGGCTCACGGGACTATGGCTACACCTTC.

The chain combines TRBV2 with TRBJ1-1; D possibly corresponds to TRBD1 (5 bases). The V gene lost 8 bases and the J gene lost 1 base, with 8 bases spanning the gap. CDR3 size: 12 residues. Germline V gives CDR1 SNHLY, CDR2 FYNNEI. The CDR3 sequence: CASEGPNTEAFF. For the CDR3, the DNA is TGTGCCAGCGAGGGACCGAACACTGAAGCTTTCTTT.

The chain uses TRBV5-1 and TRBJ1-6; D is uncertain. Germline V gene sequence: CDR1 SGHRS, CDR2 YFSETQ. CDR3 length: 13 amino acids. V lost 0 bases, J lost 8 bases, and 6 bases lay in between. The DNA for the CDR3 is TGCGCCAGCAGCTTGGACACTTATTCACCCCTCCACTTT. Amino acids: CASSLDTYSPLHF.

Many counts were recorded for this clonotype. V is TRBV7-9 and J is TRBJ1-2; D not certain. Per germline, CDR1 SEHNR and CDR2 FQNEAQ (reference sequence). The ends were cut back, 1 base at V and 4 bases at J, with 10 bases in the middle. This CDR3 is built from 14 residues. CDR3 in amino acids: CASSLVEGSYGYTF. In DNA form, the CDR3 reads TGTGCCAGCAGCTTAGTAGAGGGTTCCTATGGCTACACCTTC.

There are many counts of this clonotype. V and J are TRBV25-1 and TRBJ2-6; D is possibly TRBD1 (5 bases). The length of the CDR3 is 14 residues. V lost 2 bases to trimming and J lost 6 bases, with 8 bases between them. Germline-derived CDR1 and CDR2 are MGHDK and SYGVNS. CDR3 in amino acids: CASSEVGQANVLTF. CDR3 DNA sequence: TGTGCCAGCAGTGAAGTCGGACAGGCCAACGTCCTGACTTTC.

This clonotype was seen repeatedly, ten times or more. The gene calls are TRBV4-3 and TRBJ2-1, with 9 bases lining up with TRBD1. Trimming cost V 0 bases and J 3 bases; bases outside gene matches: 3. CDR1 LGHNA and CDR2 YSLEER come from the germline V gene. The CDR3 is 16 amino acids. The CDR3 spells CASSQDGTGFYNEQFF. The CDR3 DNA is TGCGCCAGCAGCCAAGACGGGACAGGGTTCTACAATGAGCAGTTCTTC.

This clonotype has at least ten counts. DNA of the CDR3: TGTGCCAGCAGTGTGGGGGATGAAAAACTGTTTTTT. It encodes CASSVGDEKLFF. This chain links TRBV28 with TRBJ1-4; perhaps TRBD1 as D (5 bases). The V and J ends lost 5 bases and 6 bases respectively, with 7 bases between them. Germline CDR1 reads MDHEN; CDR2 reads SYDVKM. The CDR3 is made up of 12 amino acids. Full variable domain (rest looked up from reference TRBV28 and TRBJ1-4): DVKVTQSSRYLVKRTGEKVFLECVQDMDHENMFWYRQDPGLGLRLIYFSYDVKMKEKGDIPEGYSVSREKKERFSLILESASTNQTSMYLCASSVGDEKLFFGSGTQLSVL.

This rearrangement joins TRBV19 to TRBJ1-2, with D unclear. V was cut by 7 bases and J by 0 bases, with 15 bases left in between. Germline CDR1 reads LNHDA; CDR2 reads SQIVND (reference sequence). The CDR3 spans 15 residues. In DNA, the CDR3 is TGTGCCAGTACCAATCGGGCGGGAGCTAACTATGGCTACACCTTC. It encodes CASTNRAGANYGYTF.

V and J are TRBV7-2 and TRBJ2-1; possibly TRBD1 for D (6 bases). V was trimmed by 1 base and J by 2 bases, leaving 9 bases between them. The CDR3 is 15 residues long. Germline V gene lookup returns CDR1 SGHTA and CDR2 FQGNSA. CDR3 sequence reads: CASSLDRDPYNEQFF. The CDR3 DNA is TGTGCCAGCAGCTTAGACAGGGACCCCTACAATGAGCAGTTCTTC.

CDR3 region: CSAREALETFLYEQYF. CDR3 nucleotide sequence: TGCAGTGCTAGAGAGGCCCTCGAGACGTTCCTCTACGAGCAGTACTTC. This chain joins TRBV20-1 and TRBJ2-7; D gene uncertain. The CDR3 consists of 16 residues. V was cut by 0 bases and J by 3 bases, with 18 bases left in between. CDR1 DFQATT and CDR2 SNEGSKA come from the germline V gene (reference sequence).

This clonotype came up many times. The chain combines TRBV12-3 or TRBV12-4 with TRBJ2-7; perhaps TRBD2 as D (5 bases). This CDR3 spans 14 amino acids. V shed 3 bases and J shed 2 bases, with 11 bases lying between them. DNA for the CDR3: TGTGCCAGCAGTTTTTCGGGGTCTACCTACGAGCAGTACTTC. Protein: CASSFSGSTYEQYF.

The chain is built from TRBV20-1 and TRBJ2-7; D may be TRBD2 (6 bases). The germline V gene has CDR1 DFQATT and CDR2 SNEGSKA (reference sequence). This CDR3 has 15 residues. V lost 3 bases and J lost 5, with 20 bases in between. CDR3 coding DNA: TGCAGTGCTAGCCGGGGCGGGGTGACCCACCACGAGCAGTACTTC. Translation: CSASRGGVTHHEQYF.

The chain recombines TRBV5-1 with TRBJ1-6; 9 positions match TRBD1. Trimming removed 0 bases from V and 10 bases from J; junction bases left unmatched: 8. CDR1 is SGHRS, CDR2 YFSETQ, per germline. The CDR3 consists of 16 residues. In nucleotides, the CDR3 is TGCGCCAGCAGCTTGGCCGGGACAGGGTTCGGGTCACCCCTCCACTTT. Its protein product is CASSLAGTGFGSPLHF.

This clonotype occurred a few times. CDR3 amino acids: CSVGVVRTNTEAFF. CDR3 nucleotides: TGCAGCGTGGGGGTAGTGAGGACGAACACTGAAGCTTTCTTT. The V call is TRBV29-1, the J call TRBJ1-1, with a possible D match to TRBD1 (5 bases). The V gene lost 6 bases and the J gene lost 1 base, with 15 bases spanning the gap. The CDR3 loop spans 14 amino acids. Germline V gene lookup returns CDR1 SQVTM and CDR2 ANQGSEA.

This clonotype has more than one count but fewer than ten. The chain carries TRBV30 and TRBJ2-3; 13 bases agree with TRBD2. CDR3 size: 16 residues. V lost 2 bases, J lost 2 bases, and 4 bases stayed unmatched. Per germline, CDR1 GTSNPN and CDR2 SVGIG (reference sequence). The CDR3 nucleotides are TGTGCCTGGAGTCTCGGGACTAGCGGGAACACAGATACGCAGTATTTT. This encodes CAWSLGTSGNTDTQYF.

The chain joins TRBV6-5 to TRBJ2-7; 14 bases agree with TRBD2. This CDR3 has 17 residues. Unmatched junction bases numbered 8, after V lost 6 bases and J lost 1 base. CDR1 is MNHEY, CDR2 SVGAGI, per germline. CDR3 nucleotides: TGTGCCAGCAGCCCGCCGGGACTAGCGGGGGAGTCCTACGAGCAGTACTTC. It translates to CASSPPGLAGESYEQYF.